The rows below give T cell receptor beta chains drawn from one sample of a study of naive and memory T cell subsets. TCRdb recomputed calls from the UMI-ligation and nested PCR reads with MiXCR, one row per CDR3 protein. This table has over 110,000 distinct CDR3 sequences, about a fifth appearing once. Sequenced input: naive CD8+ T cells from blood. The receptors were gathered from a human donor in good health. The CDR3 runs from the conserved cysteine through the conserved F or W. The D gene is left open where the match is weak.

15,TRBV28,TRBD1,CASSRWSTGGGEQYF
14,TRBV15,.,CATSREEQGAEAFF
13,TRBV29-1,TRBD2,CSVDLAGAVEQFF
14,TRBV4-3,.,CASSQSAEWIEQYF
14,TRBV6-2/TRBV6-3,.,CASSFGGLSQPQHF
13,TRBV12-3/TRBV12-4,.,CASSFLGNQPQHF
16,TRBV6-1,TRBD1,CASSRLTGRAGNTIYF
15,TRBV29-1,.,CSVEFYSEYHYEQYF
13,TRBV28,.,CASEPGTSYEQYF
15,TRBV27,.,CASSFEGQGIDEQFF
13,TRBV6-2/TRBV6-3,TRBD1,CASNAGQITEAFF
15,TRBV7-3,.,CASSPDGSSGNTIYF
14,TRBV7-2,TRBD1,CASSEGQGNTEAFF
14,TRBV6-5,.,CASSYSIKGGEQYF
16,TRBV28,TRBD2,CASSSPVGSGRYEQYF
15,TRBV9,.,CASSAQGLNNQPQHF
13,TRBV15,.,CATSIVGNTEAFF
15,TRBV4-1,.,CASSQDQATAYEQYF
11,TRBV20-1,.,CSAGYTDTQYF
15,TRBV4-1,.,CASSQGFLTNTEAFF
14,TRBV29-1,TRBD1,CSSLRQGVANGYTF
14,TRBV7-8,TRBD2,CASSSGGYSYEQYF
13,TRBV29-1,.,CSVADSDSYEQYF
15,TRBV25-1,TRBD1,CASSERTGRVYEQYF
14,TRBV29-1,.,CSVEADWSSYEQYF
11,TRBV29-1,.,CSALTQETQYF
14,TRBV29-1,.,CSVETRDFTGELFF
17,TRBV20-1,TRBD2,CSAREGLAAAVTGELFF
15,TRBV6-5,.,CASRTGMGVYNEQFF
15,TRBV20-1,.,CSARIRSRVSYEQYF
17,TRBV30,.,CAWSLSTLHPEWDGYTF
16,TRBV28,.,CASSLRMYYSSYEQYF
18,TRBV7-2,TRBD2,CASSLEVGLADNTGELFF
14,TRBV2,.,CASSERGGPGELFF
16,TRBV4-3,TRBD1,CASSLDSDRFSYEQYF
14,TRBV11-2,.,CASSLEVVNYGYTF
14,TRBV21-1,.,CASSKREAPNEQFF
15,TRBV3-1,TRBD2,CASSQVSSGHYEQYF
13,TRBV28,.,CASIPASSYEQYF
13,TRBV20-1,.,CSAGNREAYEQYF